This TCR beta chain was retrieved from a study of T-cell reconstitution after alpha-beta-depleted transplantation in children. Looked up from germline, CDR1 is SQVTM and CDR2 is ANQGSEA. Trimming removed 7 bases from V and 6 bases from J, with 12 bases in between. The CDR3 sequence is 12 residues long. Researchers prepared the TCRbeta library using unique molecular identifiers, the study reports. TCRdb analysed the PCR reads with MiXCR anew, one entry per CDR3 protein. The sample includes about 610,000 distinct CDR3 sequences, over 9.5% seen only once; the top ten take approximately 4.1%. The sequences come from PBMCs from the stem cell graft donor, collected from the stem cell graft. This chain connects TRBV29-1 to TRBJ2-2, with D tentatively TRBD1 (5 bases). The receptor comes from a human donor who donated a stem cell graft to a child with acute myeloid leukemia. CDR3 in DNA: TGCAGCGCCGCCTTACAGGCCGGGGAGCTGTTTTTT. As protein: CSAALQAGELFF.